This T cell receptor (beta chain) was recorded in a study of T cell responses to AZD1222 COVID-19 vaccine. Study-wide findings and caveats: Repertoires were obtained only post-peak T cell response. Donor demographics were predominantly white British with a female majority; clonal diversity may be underestimated.

The CDR3 contains 15 residues. V gave up 2 bases and J gave up 7 bases; unmatched junction bases: 8. Germline V gene data show CDR1 as SGHDT and CDR2 as YYEEEE. Details on this clone: Its antigen is still unknown.

Only in-frame clones appear in the TCRdb table, and some are missing; sequencing was by immunoSEQ multiplex PCR. The sample lists 80,000 or so clones; 80% to 90% were seen once. The V gene is TRBV5-6, the J gene TRBJ2-7; 11 bases map to TRBD1. The sequence came from an adult who received the AZD1222 COVID-19 vaccine. The sequences come from peripheral blood, collected 28 days after the second AZD1222 dose. CDR3 in DNA: TGTGCCAGCAGCTTCGGGACAGGGGGTACTGGGGAGCAGTACTTC. Its protein is CASSFGTGGTGEQYF.